Each of the 17 T cell receptor beta chains below was sequenced from the same sample in a study of blood T cell repertoires in COVID-19. Sequencing was performed with immunoSEQ multiplex PCR; in TCRdb, only in-frame clones are kept and a portion is missing. The sample carries roughly 220,000 clones, approximately 86% recorded once. The sample was PBMCs or T cells enriched from blood (not recorded which). The receptors come from a woman aged 45-60 years with acute COVID-19.

The rearrangement uses TRBV4-2 and TRBJ2-7, with D possibly being TRBD2 (5 bases). The CDR3 length is 16 residues. CDR1 is LGHNA, CDR2 YNFKEQ, per germline. Trimming took off 2 bases at V and 6 bases at J, with 20 bases between the two ends. CDR3: CASSQSSGWQSLEQYF. CDR3 in DNA: TGTGCCAGCAGCCAATCCTCGGGGTGGCAGAGTCTCGAGCAGTACTTC.

The chain links TRBV10-1 to TRBJ1-2, with D possibly TRBD1 on 5 matching bases. The CDR3 is made up of 15 amino acids. Germline V CDR1 and CDR2: WNHNN, SYGVQD (reference sequence). Trimming stripped 0 bases from V and 7 bases from J, with 15 bases between. This CDR3 is CASSESQGLGRGYTF. The DNA for the CDR3 is TGCGCCAGCAGTGAGTCCCAGGGACTGGGACGTGGCTACACCTTC.

This chain links TRBV28 with TRBJ2-3, with TRBD1 identical over 10 bases. This CDR3 is built from 15 residues. J was trimmed by 4 bases and V by 6 bases; bases with no gene match: 7. CDR1 and CDR2 from the germline V gene are MDHEN and SYDVKM. The CDR3 sequence is CASRSGTGEPDTQYF. CDR3 bases: TGTGCCAGCAGATCCGGGACAGGGGAGCCAGATACGCAGTATTTT.

The chain couples TRBV28 to TRBJ2-7, with TRBD2 identical over 9 bases. V was pared by 1 base and J by 1 base, with 5 bases of the junction left unmatched. CDR3 size: 16 residues. CDR1 is MDHEN and CDR2 is SYDVKM in the germline V gene. The CDR3 DNA is TGTGCCAGCAGTTTATCGCTAGCGGGACTTTCCTACGAGCAGTACTTC. It yields the protein CASSLSLAGLSYEQYF.

V is TRBV6-5 and J is TRBJ2-2; D is unresolved. In germline, CDR1 is MNHEY, CDR2 SVGAGI. The CDR3 is 16 amino acids. V was cut by 4 bases and J by 6 bases, with 18 bases left in between. DNA of the CDR3: TGTGCCAGCAGTTCCCCGGCTAGAGGTTTCGCCGGGGAGCTGTTTTTT. This gives the protein CASSSPARGFAGELFF.

CDR3 protein: CASSLRAGAYEQYF. In nucleotides, the CDR3 is TGTGCCAGCAGTTTACGGGCAGGGGCCTACGAGCAGTACTTC. The chain is built from TRBV27 and TRBJ2-7; D perhaps matches TRBD1 (6 bases). Trimming took off 2 bases at V and 2 bases at J, with 10 bases between the two ends. Germline-derived CDR1 and CDR2 are MNHEY and SMNVEV (reference sequence). The CDR3 covers 14 residues.

V is TRBV7-2 and J is TRBJ1-2; 9 bases are shared with TRBD1. The CDR3 has 14 residues. J gave up 4 bases and V 5 bases, and 5 bases lay outside the gene matches. CDR1 is SGHTA and CDR2 is FQGNSA in the germline V gene. The CDR3 DNA reads TGTGCCAGCAGCCGGGGGGACAGGGCCTATGGCTACACCTTC. Amino acids: CASSRGDRAYGYTF.

The chain employs TRBV27 and TRBJ2-2; 8 positions match TRBD2. Per germline, CDR1 MNHEY and CDR2 SMNVEV (reference sequence). Trimming cost V 7 bases and J 5 bases; bases outside gene matches: 9. The CDR3 length is 15 residues. The CDR3 protein is CASTGGRRWTGELFF. In DNA, the CDR3 is TGTGCCAGCACAGGCGGGAGGCGGTGGACCGGGGAGCTGTTTTTT.

This chain links TRBV29-1 with TRBJ1-3; perhaps TRBD1 as D (6 bases). The CDR3 extends over 14 amino acids. Per the germline V gene, CDR1 is SQVTM and CDR2 is ANQGSEA. With 5 bases removed from V and 0 bases from J, the gap between germline ends came to 11 bases. The CDR3 is CSVQGPLSGNTIYF. In nucleotides, the CDR3 is TGCAGCGTTCAGGGGCCGCTCTCTGGAAACACCATATATTTT.

J is TRBJ2-7 and V is TRBV28; possibly TRBD2 for D (5 bases). V shed 1 base and J shed 2 bases, with 12 bases lying between them. The CDR3 runs to 15 residues. The germline V gene encodes CDR1 MDHEN and CDR2 SYDVKM. This chain's CDR3 is CASSLLGGPPYEQYF. CDR3 DNA sequence: TGTGCCAGCAGTTTATTGGGCGGGCCCCCCTACGAGCAGTACTTC.

Remarks on this clone: Other DNA sequences in this sample translate to the same CDR3. The V and J genes are TRBV5-1 and TRBJ1-2, with TRBD1 matching 7 bases. V lost 1 base to trimming and J lost 4 bases; unmatched junction nucleotides: 1. This CDR3 has 13 residues. Germline CDR1 SGHRS, CDR2 YFSETQ. This chain's CDR3 is CASSLQGGYGYTF. The CDR3 DNA follows: TGCGCCAGCAGCTTGCAGGGGGGCTATGGCTACACCTTC.

This chain connects TRBV27 to TRBJ1-3, with D possibly being TRBD1 (5 bases). The CDR3 has 15 amino acids. Germline assignment: CDR1 MNHEY and CDR2 SMNVEV (reference sequence). V was pared by 2 bases and J by 0 bases, with 8 bases between. The CDR3 reads CASSLQGYSGNTIYF. The CDR3 nucleotides read TGTGCCAGCAGTTTACAGGGTTACTCTGGAAACACCATATATTTT.

This chain uses TRBV5-1 with TRBJ1-3, with 8 bases matching TRBD1. The V gene's germline CDR1 is SGHRS and CDR2 YFSETQ. Losses at the gene ends were 4 bases for V and 2 bases for J; bases not matched to a gene: 5. The CDR3 length is 15 residues. Written as DNA, the CDR3 is TGCGCCAGCAGCCCACAGACAGGGGCTGGAAACACCATATATTTT. Translated: CASSPQTGAGNTIYF.

J is TRBJ2-7 and V is TRBV11-3; D not certain. Germline CDR1 reads SGHNT; CDR2 reads YENEEA. The CDR3 runs to 12 residues. V lost 5 bases to trimming and J lost 4 bases, with 9 bases between them. The chain's CDR3 is CASSAGPYEQYF. CDR3 bases: TGTGCCAGCAGCGCTGGCCCGTACGAGCAGTACTTC.

Here the CDR3 DNA reads TGCGCCAGCAGCTTGGATAGTTCTAATAATTCACCCCTCCACTTT. Translating it yields CASSLDSSNNSPLHF. The chain has TRBV5-1 and TRBJ1-6; D remains unclear. The germline V gene has CDR1 SGHRS and CDR2 YFSETQ. The V and J ends lost 0 bases and 5 bases respectively, with 9 bases between them. This CDR3 is 15 amino acids long.

The gene calls are TRBV5-6 and TRBJ2-2; weak D call: TRBD1 (5 bases). The CDR3 is 14 residues long. Trimming left V 3 bases short and J 6 bases short, with 12 bases between. Per germline, CDR1 SGHDT and CDR2 YYEEEE. The CDR3 spells CASSSQGWSGELFF. In nucleotides, the CDR3 is TGTGCCAGCAGCTCCCAGGGCTGGTCCGGGGAGCTGTTTTTT.

The rearrangement uses TRBV4-2 and TRBJ2-7, with D tentatively TRBD2 (6 bases). The length of the CDR3 is 15 residues. The V end lost 0 bases, the J end lost 4 bases, and 13 bases lay between the germline ends. The germline gives CDR1 LGHNA, CDR2 YNFKEQ. In nucleotides, the CDR3 is TGTGCCAGCAGCCAAGATTCGACTAGAAGTTACGAGCAGTACTTC. It translates to CASSQDSTRSYEQYF.